A few counts support the clone carrying this T cell receptor delta chain. A read error may explain this, as a much larger clone is one base away. In the same sample, other DNA sequences code for this CDR3. TCRdb fed the reads into CATT to redo clone calling. The sample includes 6,500 to 9,000 delta-chain clones, over 1.5% seen only once; the top ten take 8.3%. The data were taken from a study of gamma-delta chains in newborns, infants, children. Looking at the study overall: Innate gammadelta T cells reportedly expand polyclonally right after birth, driven by microbial exposure, per the title.

V was clipped by 7 bases and J by 0 bases; unmatched bases: 18. CDR3 length equals 20 residues. Germline-derived CDR1 and CDR2 are GEAIGNYY and EKD. The V call is TRDV2, the J call TRDJ2, with 11 bases matching TRDD3. The sequence was obtained from a child who was a newborn, infant or young child, either healthy, febrile or measles-vaccinated (not recorded which). The source material was blood. The CDR3 spells CACDGLLGDTPPALTAQLFF. The CDR3 nucleotides are TGTGCCTGCGACGGGCTCCTGGGGGATACCCCCCCCGCTTTGACAGCACAACTCTTCTTT.